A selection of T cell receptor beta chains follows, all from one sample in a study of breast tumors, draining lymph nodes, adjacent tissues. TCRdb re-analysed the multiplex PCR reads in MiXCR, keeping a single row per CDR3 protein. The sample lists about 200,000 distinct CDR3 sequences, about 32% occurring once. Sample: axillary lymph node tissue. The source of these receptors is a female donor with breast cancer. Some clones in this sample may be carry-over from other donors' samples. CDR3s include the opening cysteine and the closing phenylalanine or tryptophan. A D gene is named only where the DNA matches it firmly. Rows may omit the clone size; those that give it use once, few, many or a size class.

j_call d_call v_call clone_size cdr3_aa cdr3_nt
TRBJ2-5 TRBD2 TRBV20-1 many CSARAIGLAGAPLQETQYF TGCAGTGCTAGAGCAATCGGTCTAGCGGGGGCCCCCCTCCAAGAGACCCAGTACTTC
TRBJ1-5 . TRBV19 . CASSLRGRGGDQPQHF TGTGCCAGTAGTCTTCGGGGCAGGGGTGGTGATCAGCCCCAGCATTTT
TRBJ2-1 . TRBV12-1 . CASSPTLLTVYNEQFF TGTGCCAGCAGCCCGACCCTACTAACCGTGTACAATGAGCAGTTCTTC
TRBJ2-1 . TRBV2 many CASSELGFEQFF TGTGCCAGCAGTGAATTGGGGTTTGAGCAGTTCTTC
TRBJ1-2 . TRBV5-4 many CASSLKGFWGGYTF TGTGCCAGCAGCTTGAAGGGGTTCTGGGGCGGCTACACCTTC
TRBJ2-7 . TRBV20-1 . CSARVRASCAQYF TGCAGTGCTAGGGTAAGGGCATCCTGCGCGCAGTACTTC
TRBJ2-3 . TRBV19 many CELQTDTQYF TGTGAACTCCAAACAGATACGCAGTATTTT
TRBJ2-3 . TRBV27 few CASSLRRTDTQYF TGTGCCAGCAGCCTCCGACGGACAGATACGCAGTATTTT
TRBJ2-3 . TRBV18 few CASSPLTISTDTQYF TGTGCCAGCTCACCACTAACCATAAGCACAGATACGCAGTATTTT
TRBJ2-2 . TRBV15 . CATSSAPQGLAGELFF TGTGCCACCAGCAGTGCTCCACAGGGATTGGCCGGGGAGCTGTTTTTT
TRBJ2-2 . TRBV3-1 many CASRGRYSGATGELFF TGTGCCAGCAGGGGGAGGTACTCCGGGGCCACCGGGGAGCTGTTTTTT
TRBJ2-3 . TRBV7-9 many CASSPAWGTDTQYF TGTGCCAGCAGCCCTGCGTGGGGGACAGATACGCAGTATTTT
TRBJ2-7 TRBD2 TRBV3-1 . CASSPLAGGPHEQYF TGTGCCAGCAGCCCCTTAGCGGGGGGGCCCCACGAGCAGTACTTC
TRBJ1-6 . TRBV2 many CASARDSNNSPLHF TGTGCCAGCGCTAGAGATTCCAACAATTCACCCCTCCACTTT
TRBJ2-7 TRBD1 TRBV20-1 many CSARDPLGQTYEQYF TGCAGTGCTAGAGACCCCCTGGGACAGACCTACGAGCAGTACTTC
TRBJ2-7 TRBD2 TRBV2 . CASSVTIAGDNQETGDYEQYF TGTGCCAGCAGTGTAACCATAGCGGGGGACAACCAAGAGACCGGAGACTACGAGCAGTACTTC
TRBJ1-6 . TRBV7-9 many CASSKQSYNSPLHF TGTGCCAGCAGCAAACAAAGCTATAATTCACCCCTCCACTTT
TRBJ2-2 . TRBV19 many CASSIRSGRQANTGELFF TGTGCCAGTAGTATAAGGTCGGGAAGACAGGCGAACACCGGGGAGCTGTTTTTT
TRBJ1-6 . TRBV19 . CASTLGADNSPLHF TGTGCCAGTACCCTGGGCGCGGATAATTCACCCCTCCACTTT
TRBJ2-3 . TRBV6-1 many CASSGSGRSTDTQYF TGTGCCAGCAGTGGGTCGGGCCGTAGCACAGATACGCAGTATTTT
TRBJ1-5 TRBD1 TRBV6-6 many CASSDTTGRNQPQHF TGTGCCAGCAGTGATACGACAGGGAGAAATCAGCCCCAGCATTTT
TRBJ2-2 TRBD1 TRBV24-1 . CATSGLGTGGNTGELFF TGCGCCACCAGTGGTCTTGGGACAGGGGGGAACACCGGGGAGCTGTTTTTT
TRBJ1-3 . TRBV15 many CATSRATNTIYF TGTGCCACCAGCAGAGCTACAAACACCATATATTTT
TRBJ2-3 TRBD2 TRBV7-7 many CASSGGITDTQYF TGTGCTAGTAGCGGGGGGATCACAGATACGCAGTATTTT
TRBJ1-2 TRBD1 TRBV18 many CASSSNSGTVFSGYTF TGTGCCAGCTCATCCAACTCCGGGACAGTTTTCTCTGGCTACACCTTC
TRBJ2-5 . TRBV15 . CATSRPGPAVETQYF TGCGCCACCAGCAGACCGGGACCAGCGGTGGAGACCCAGTACTTC
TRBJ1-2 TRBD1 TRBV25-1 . CASSASPATGEGGYTF TGTGCCAGCAGTGCTAGTCCCGCGACAGGGGAGGGTGGCTACACCTTC
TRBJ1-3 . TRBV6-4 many CASSHPSPHRGNTIYF TGTGCCAGCAGTCACCCCTCCCCCCATCGCGGAAACACCATATATTTT
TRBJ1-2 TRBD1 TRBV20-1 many CSARDLGDRASDGYTF TGCAGTGCTAGAGATCTAGGGGACAGGGCTTCAGATGGCTACACCTTC
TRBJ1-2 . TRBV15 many CATSRGGNYGYTF TGTGCCACCAGCAGAGGCGGAAACTATGGCTACACCTTC
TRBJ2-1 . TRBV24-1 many CATSDFRGAVGNEQFF TGTGCCACCAGTGATTTTCGGGGGGCGGTAGGTAATGAGCAGTTCTTC
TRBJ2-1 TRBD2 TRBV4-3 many CASSFRPAGALYNEQFF TGCGCCAGCAGCTTCCGGCCGGCGGGAGCGTTGTACAATGAGCAGTTCTTC
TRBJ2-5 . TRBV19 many CASRGTGTAEETQYF TGTGCCAGTAGAGGGACCGGGACCGCCGAAGAGACCCAGTACTTC
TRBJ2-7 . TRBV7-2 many CASSLRSFHEQYF TGTGCCAGCAGCTTAAGGTCTTTCCACGAGCAGTACTTC
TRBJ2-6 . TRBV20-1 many CSARDMRGTGANVLTF TGCAGTGCTAGAGATATGAGGGGAACTGGGGCCAACGTCCTGACTTTC
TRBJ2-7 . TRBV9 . CASSVAQPRMGGTAHEQYF TGTGCCAGCAGCGTCGCCCAACCCCGGATGGGCGGCACGGCCCACGAGCAGTACTTC
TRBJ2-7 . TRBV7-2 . CASGKGGSYEQYF TGTGCCAGCGGTAAGGGGGGTTCCTACGAGCAGTACTTC
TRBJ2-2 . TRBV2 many CATALGGADTGELFF TGTGCCACCGCCTTAGGGGGGGCGGACACCGGGGAGCTGTTTTTT
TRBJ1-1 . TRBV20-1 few CSPQTARMNTEAFF TGCAGTCCTCAGACAGCCCGTATGAACACTGAAGCTTTCTTT
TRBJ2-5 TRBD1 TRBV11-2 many CAIGAGDRGRSETQYF TGTGCCATCGGGGCGGGGGACAGGGGGCGCAGTGAGACCCAGTACTTC
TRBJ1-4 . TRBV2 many CASSRGKGQIEKLFF TGTGCCAGCAGCCGGGGAAAAGGACAGATTGAAAAACTGTTTTTT
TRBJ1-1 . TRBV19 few CASNARVMNTEAFF TGTGCCAGTAATGCCAGAGTAATGAACACTGAAGCTTTCTTT
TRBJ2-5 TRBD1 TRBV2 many CASSADRGRETQYF TGTGCCAGCAGTGCTGACAGGGGGCGGGAGACCCAGTACTTC